Each of the 28 T cell receptor beta chains below was sequenced from the same sample in a study of blood T cell repertoires in COVID-19. Clones were read by immunoSEQ multiplex PCR, and TCRdb kept only the in-frame ones, dropping some. The sample contains about 36,000 clones, roughly 78% of which appear only once. Material for sequencing was peripheral blood. These TCRs come from a man in his 60s with acute or convalescent COVID-19.

This clone was picked up one time. This chain links TRBV14 with TRBJ2-3, with 9 bases fitting TRBD2. The V segment lost 6 bases and the J segment 4 bases; nucleotides outside the gene matches: 8. Germline CDR1 reads SGHDN; CDR2 reads FVKESK. The CDR3 extends over 15 amino acids. For the CDR3, the DNA is TGTGCCAGCAGTGCGACTAGCGGAGGGGCAGATACGCAGTATTTT. Encoded protein: CASSATSGGADTQYF.

The rearrangement joins TRBV5-5 to TRBJ2-7; TRBD2 agrees at 15 bases. Trimming at V came to 1 base and at J to 11 bases, leaving 16 bases not matched to a gene. In germline, CDR1 is SGHKS, CDR2 YYEKEE (reference sequence). The CDR3 is 18 residues long. CDR3 DNA sequence: TGTGCCAGCAGCTTGAGGACGGTGGAGGGACTAGCGGGAGGAAAGGAGTACTTC. This translates into CASSLRTVEGLAGGKEYF.

The CDR3 loop reads CASSWGSGRPEAFF. DNA of the CDR3: TGTGCCAGCAGCTGGGGTTCGGGAAGACCTGAAGCTTTCTTT. V usage is TRBV5-4 and J usage is TRBJ1-1; D unclear. V lost 3 bases and J 6 bases, leaving 15 bases between the germline ends. CDR3 size: 14 residues. Germline V gene lookup returns CDR1 SGHNT and CDR2 YYREEE (reference sequence).

The rearrangement joins TRBV10-3 to TRBJ2-7; the match to TRBD1 covers 7 bases. CDR1 is ENHRY and CDR2 is SYGVKD in the germline V gene. With V trimmed by 8 bases and J by 1 base, 8 bases remained unmatched. The CDR3 is made up of 14 amino acids. The CDR3 reads CAIGKTGASYEQYF. Written as DNA, the CDR3 is TGTGCCATCGGAAAAACAGGGGCTTCCTACGAGCAGTACTTC.

The chain carries TRBV5-1 and TRBJ1-1, with D possibly being TRBD1 (6 bases). The germline CDR1 and CDR2 sequences are SGHRS and YFSETQ. The CDR3 sequence is 17 residues long. V was pared by 2 bases and J by 0 bases, with 17 bases between. The CDR3 protein is CASSFGLRDRLNTEAFF. CDR3 bases: TGCGCCAGCAGCTTCGGCCTCCGTGACAGGCTGAACACTGAAGCTTTCTTT.

The chain carries TRBV7-8 and TRBJ2-5, with 11 bases lining up with TRBD2. The J segment lost 5 bases and the V segment lost 5 bases, leaving 4 bases of the junction unmatched. The CDR3 covers 14 residues. CDR1 SGHVS and CDR2 FQNEAQ come from the germline V gene. The CDR3 nucleotides read TGTGCCAGCAGCCCGCGACTAGCGGGGGAGACCCAGTACTTC. Translating it yields CASSPRLAGETQYF.

V and J are TRBV11-2 and TRBJ2-7, with D possibly being TRBD1 (6 bases). The CDR3 sequence is 14 residues long. V gave up 5 bases and J gave up 7 bases, with 18 bases separating them. Germline CDR1 and CDR2: SGHAT and FQNNGV. CDR3 sequence: CASSPPTGQSEQYF. The CDR3 nucleotides are TGTGCCAGCAGCCCGCCGACAGGCCAGAGTGAGCAGTACTTC.

The chain employs TRBV21-1 and TRBJ1-5; TRBD1, as called in the table, went unchecked against the DNA. TRBV21-1 is labeled a pseudogene. This CDR3 is 15 amino acids long. CDR3 in amino acids: CASSKWTGGNQPQHF. The CDR3 bases are TGTGCCAGCAGCAAATGGACAGGGGGCAATCAGCCCCAGCATTTT.

The V call is TRBV27, the J call TRBJ2-1; 7 bases are a match to TRBD1. The germline gives CDR1 MNHEY, CDR2 SMNVEV (reference sequence). J was trimmed by 0 bases and V by 2 bases; bases with no gene match: 13. The CDR3 consists of 19 residues. CDR3: CASSLISTGSPSSYNEQFF. Written as DNA, the CDR3 is TGTGCCAGCAGTTTAATCTCGACAGGGTCTCCCAGCTCCTACAATGAGCAGTTCTTC.

The rearrangement uses TRBV27 and TRBJ2-2; a possible D gene is TRBD2 (6 bases). The CDR3 has 19 residues. V was shortened by 6 bases and J by 4 bases, with 27 bases between the two germline ends. Germline CDR1 reads MNHEY; CDR2 reads SMNVEV (reference sequence). CDR3 bases: TGTGCCAGCAGCCCCCTTAAGACTTTAGGCGGGGCGGGCACCGGGGAGCTGTTTTTT. Protein: CASSPLKTLGGAGTGELFF.

V gene TRBV5-4 combines with J gene TRBJ2-5, with 7 bases aligning to TRBD1. The trim removed 3 bases at V and 5 bases at J, leaving 7 bases unmatched. CDR1 is SGHNT and CDR2 is YYREEE in the germline V gene (reference sequence). The CDR3 is 14 residues long. The CDR3 DNA is TGTGCCAGCAGCTGGAGAGGGGGCGACGAGACCCAGTACTTC. Residues: CASSWRGGDETQYF.

V usage is TRBV7-2 and J usage is TRBJ2-7; D might be TRBD2 (7 bases). V shed 7 bases and J shed 5 bases, with 27 bases lying between them. The CDR3 totals 17 residues. Germline CDR1 SGHTA, CDR2 FQGNSA. The CDR3 reads CASTGRGLAGHANEQYF. CDR3 DNA sequence: TGTGCCAGCACGGGGAGGGGTTTGGCGGGACACGCCAACGAGCAGTACTTC.

The chain is built from TRBV6-5 and TRBJ2-7; TRBD1 aligns across 8 bases. V gave up 8 bases and J gave up 5 bases; unmatched junction bases: 5. The CDR3 has 12 amino acids. CDR1 is MNHEY, CDR2 SVGAGI, per germline. The CDR3 protein is CASSNRGNEQYF. In DNA, the CDR3 is TGTGCCAGCTCTAACAGGGGGAACGAGCAGTACTTC.

The genes are TRBV19 and TRBJ1-5; no clear D. The CDR3 consists of 13 residues. Germline lookup yields CDR1 LNHDA and CDR2 SQIVND (reference sequence). Trimming took off 3 bases at V and 6 bases at J, with 9 bases between the two ends. The CDR3 reads CASSITGFQPQHF. The DNA for the CDR3 is TGTGCCAGTAGTATTACGGGGTTTCAGCCCCAGCATTTT.

The chain uses TRBV28 and TRBJ1-1, with a possible D match to TRBD1 (5 bases). CDR1 is MDHEN, CDR2 SYDVKM, per germline. The CDR3 is made up of 15 amino acids. V lost 3 bases and J 0 bases, leaving 11 bases between the germline ends. CDR3 sequence (DNA): TGTGCCAGCAGTTTTCGGACACGGCTGAACACTGAAGCTTTCTTT. Translation: CASSFRTRLNTEAFF.

The V call is TRBV6-5, the J call TRBJ1-1; 9 bases agree with TRBD1. Losses at the gene ends were 7 bases for V and 6 bases for J; bases not matched to a gene: 6. The CDR3 spans 13 residues. Per germline, CDR1 MNHEY and CDR2 SVGAGI. The CDR3 coding sequence is TGTGCCAGCAACCCGGACAGGGGAGCTGAAGCTTTCTTT. This gives the protein CASNPDRGAEAFF.

This chain joins TRBV7-9 and TRBJ2-7, with TRBD1 matching 11 bases. The germline V gene has CDR1 SEHNR and CDR2 FQNEAQ (reference sequence). Trimming at V came to 5 bases and at J to 4 bases, leaving 7 bases not matched to a gene. The length of the CDR3 is 15 residues. This CDR3 is CASSPPGTGGYEQYF. The DNA of the CDR3 is TGTGCCAGCAGCCCCCCCGGGACAGGGGGTTACGAGCAGTACTTC.

In this sample, this clone turned up once. The V and J genes are TRBV11-3 and TRBJ2-7, with D possibly TRBD1 on 5 matching bases. The CDR3 spans 12 residues. Germline V CDR1 and CDR2: SGHNT, YENEEA. V was trimmed by 5 bases and J by 5 bases, leaving 10 bases between them. CDR3 sequence reads: CASSLDSDEQYF. In nucleotides, the CDR3 is TGTGCCAGCAGCCTCGACAGTGACGAGCAGTACTTC.

This clone was detected a few times. The V gene is TRBV7-9, the J gene TRBJ2-7; TRBD2 aligns across 8 bases. This CDR3 comprises 14 residues. J lost 6 bases, V lost 2 bases, and 6 bases had no gene match. The germline gives CDR1 SEHNR, CDR2 FQNEAQ (reference sequence). CDR3 in DNA: TGTGCCAGCAGCTTATACCAGCGGGAGACCGAGCAGTACTTC. The encoded protein is CASSLYQRETEQYF. The whole variable domain, remainder taken from reference TRBV7-9 and TRBJ2-7, is DTGVSQNPRHKITKRGQNVTFRCDPISEHNRLYWYRQTLGQGPEFLTYFQNEAQLEKSRLLSDRFSAERPKGSFSTLEIQRTEQGDSAMYLCASSLYQRETEQYFGPGTRLTVT.

The rearrangement uses TRBV28 and TRBJ2-7; D gene unclear. Deletions cut 6 bases from V and 4 bases from J, with 16 bases between. Germline values: CDR1 MDHEN, CDR2 SYDVKM. CDR3 size: 14 residues. CDR3 in DNA: TGTGCCAGCAGGGTTGTGGGCTACACTTACGAGCAGTACTTC. Encoded protein: CASRVVGYTYEQYF.

The gene calls are TRBV7-9 and TRBJ1-4; the D is unclear. Trimming left V 5 bases short and J 8 bases short, with 9 bases between. CDR3 length equals 12 residues. Germline V gene data show CDR1 as SEHNR and CDR2 as FQNEAQ (reference sequence). CDR3 residues: CASSALREKLFF. The CDR3 bases are TGTGCCAGCAGCGCCCTCAGGGAAAAACTGTTTTTT.

The chain couples TRBV6-6 to TRBJ2-7; TRBD2 aligns across 8 bases. The CDR3 is made up of 15 amino acids. Germline trimming cut 3 bases from V and 4 bases from J; bases unmatched to any gene: 8. CDR1 is MNHNY and CDR2 is SVGAGI in the germline V gene (reference sequence). The CDR3 protein is CASSYSRGTRYEQYF. The CDR3, as DNA: TGTGCCAGCAGTTATAGTCGCGGGACTAGATACGAGCAGTACTTC.

The V gene is TRBV5-4, the J gene TRBJ2-7; 8 bases map to TRBD1. The length of the CDR3 is 14 residues. Germline values: CDR1 SGHNT, CDR2 YYREEE (reference sequence). Losses at the gene ends were 4 bases for V and 5 bases for J; bases not matched to a gene: 8. CDR3 sequence (DNA): TGTGCCAGCAGCGCTAGACAGGGGTTGAACGAGCAGTACTTC. It codes for CASSARQGLNEQYF.

CDR3 nucleotides: TGTGCCTGGAGTGGGGGACAGGGGAGCTACGAGCAGTACTTC. Translated: CAWSGGQGSYEQYF. The V call is TRBV30, the J call TRBJ2-7; TRBD1 matches 10 bases. Germline V lookup: CDR1 GTSNPN, CDR2 SVGIG (reference sequence). The V gene end was trimmed by 1 base and the J gene end by 3 bases; junction bases not matched to a gene: 3. The CDR3 has 14 residues.

CDR3 in amino acids: CASSLGDRDQETQYF. CDR3 nucleotide sequence: TGTGCCAGCAGCTTAGGGGACAGGGATCAAGAGACCCAGTACTTC. V and J are TRBV11-2 and TRBJ2-5; 9 bases fit TRBD1. In germline, CDR1 is SGHAT, CDR2 FQNNGV. The CDR3 is 15 residues long. V was clipped by 1 base and J by 2 bases; unmatched bases: 2. The entire variable domain, with the rest obtained from reference TRBV11-2 and TRBJ2-5, is as follows: EAGVAQSPRYKIIEKRQSVAFWCNPISGHATLYWYQQILGQGPKLLIQFQNNGVVDDSQLPKDRFSAERLKGVDSTLKIQPAKLEDSAVYLCASSLGDRDQETQYFGPGTRLLVL.

This clone has only one observation. The junction does not match germline at one end; this may be a read error. The chain joins TRBV19 to TRBJ2-1; TRBD2 aligns across 9 bases. The CDR3 sequence is 18 residues long. Germline values: CDR1 LNHDA, CDR2 SQIVND (reference sequence). CDR3 nucleotides: TGTGCCAGTAGTCTAGATTCCCCTGGGACTAGCTATGGCAATGAGCAGTTCTTC. As protein: CASSLDSPGTSYGNEQFF.

V and J are TRBV3-1 (or the pseudogene TRBV3-2) and TRBJ2-7; the D gene is possibly TRBD2 (6 bases). The CDR3 has 16 residues. Germline CDR1 and CDR2: LGHDT and YNNKEL (reference sequence). Trimming took 4 bases from V and 5 from J, leaving 21 bases between them. The CDR3 DNA follows: TGTGCCAGCAGCCGGATTCGAGCGGGTCTTTACCACGAGCAGTACTTC. Translating gives CASSRIRAGLYHEQYF.

This sequence joins TRBV6-5 and TRBJ2-7; 10 nucleotides match TRBD1. Germline V lookup: CDR1 MNHEY, CDR2 SVGAGI. The CDR3 loop spans 15 amino acids. With V trimmed by 2 bases and J by 3 bases, 4 bases remained unmatched. CDR3 nucleotide sequence: TGTGCCAGCAGTTACCCGCGGGACAGGGGCTACGAGCAGTACTTC. It translates to CASSYPRDRGYEQYF.